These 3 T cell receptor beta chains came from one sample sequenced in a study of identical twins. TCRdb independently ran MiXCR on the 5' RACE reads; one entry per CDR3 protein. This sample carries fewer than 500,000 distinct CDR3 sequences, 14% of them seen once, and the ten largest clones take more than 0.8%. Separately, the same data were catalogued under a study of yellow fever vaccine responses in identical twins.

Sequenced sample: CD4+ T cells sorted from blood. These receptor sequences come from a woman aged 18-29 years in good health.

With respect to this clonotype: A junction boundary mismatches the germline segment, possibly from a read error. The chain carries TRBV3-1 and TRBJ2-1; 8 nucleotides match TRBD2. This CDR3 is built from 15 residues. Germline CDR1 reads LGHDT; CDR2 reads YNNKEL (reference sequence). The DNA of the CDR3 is TGTGCCAGCAGCCCCGTTCGGGGACTAGTCGCTGAGCAGTCCTTC. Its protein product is CASSPVRGLVAEQSF.

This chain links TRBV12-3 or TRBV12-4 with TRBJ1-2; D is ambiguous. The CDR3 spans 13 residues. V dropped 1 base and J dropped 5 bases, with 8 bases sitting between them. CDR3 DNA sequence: TGTGCCAGCAGTTTAGAGGGCGGGTATGGCTACACCTTC. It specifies CASSLEGGYGYTF.

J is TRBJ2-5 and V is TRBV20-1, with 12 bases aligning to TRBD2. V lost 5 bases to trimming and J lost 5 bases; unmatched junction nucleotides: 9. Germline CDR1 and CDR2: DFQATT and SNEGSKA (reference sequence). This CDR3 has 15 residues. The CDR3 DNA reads TGCAGTGCTGGCCTAGCGGGGGGGCGGAGTGAGACCCAGTACTTC. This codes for CSAGLAGGRSETQYF.